The source of this T cell receptor (beta chain) is a study of blood T cell repertoires in COVID-19. Overall study: From the United States, Italy and Spain came samples of acute and convalescent COVID-19. PBMCs, B-cell-depleted T cells, or T cells provided the cDNA or gDNA that made up the material.

Original data processing: Using reference gene primer amplification, nucleated cell counts were estimated. Assay used: immunoSEQ multiplex PCR; TCRdb lists only in-frame clones, some missing. V and J calls and clone size are given by that table; D and trimming were obtained from the DNA. In the table there are around 260,000 clones, around 87% of which are singletons. After removal of 2 bases from V and 6 bases from J, the junction contained 4 bases not matched to a gene. From germline, CDR1 is KGHDR and CDR2 SFDVKD. This CDR3 contains 15 residues. The chain is built from TRBV24-1 and TRBJ2-2, with TRBD1 identical over 8 bases. This TCR derives from a woman in her forties who had recovered from COVID-19. The sequenced material came from peripheral blood. The CDR3 DNA is TGTGCCACCAGTGATTATGGACAGGGATCCGGGGAGCTGTTTTTT. Translating it yields CATSDYGQGSGELFF.